This T cell receptor (beta chain) was found in a study of blood T cell repertoires in COVID-19. Study details: Samples came from the United States, Italy and Spain, spanning acute and convalescent COVID-19. The analysed material was cDNA or gDNA that came from T cells, B-cell-depleted T cells, or PBMCs.

J gave up 4 bases and V 4 bases, and 5 bases lay outside the gene matches. CDR1 is SGHKS and CDR2 is YYEKEE in the germline V gene (reference sequence). CDR3 length: 16 amino acids. Profiling relied on immunoSEQ multiplex PCR, and the TCRdb table lists in-frame clones only, not all of them. This sample yields 350,000 to 400,000 clones, of which nearly 90% are seen a single time; around 7% belongs to the top ten. The sample comprised peripheral blood. The chain carries TRBV5-5 and TRBJ2-2, with 12 bases aligning to TRBD2. The clonotype originates from a man in his late teens or twenties with active or convalescent COVID-19. CDR3 sequence (DNA): TGTGCCAGCAGCCTCGGACTAGCGGGGAGCACCGGGGAGCTGTTTTTT. It specifies CASSLGLAGSTGELFF.